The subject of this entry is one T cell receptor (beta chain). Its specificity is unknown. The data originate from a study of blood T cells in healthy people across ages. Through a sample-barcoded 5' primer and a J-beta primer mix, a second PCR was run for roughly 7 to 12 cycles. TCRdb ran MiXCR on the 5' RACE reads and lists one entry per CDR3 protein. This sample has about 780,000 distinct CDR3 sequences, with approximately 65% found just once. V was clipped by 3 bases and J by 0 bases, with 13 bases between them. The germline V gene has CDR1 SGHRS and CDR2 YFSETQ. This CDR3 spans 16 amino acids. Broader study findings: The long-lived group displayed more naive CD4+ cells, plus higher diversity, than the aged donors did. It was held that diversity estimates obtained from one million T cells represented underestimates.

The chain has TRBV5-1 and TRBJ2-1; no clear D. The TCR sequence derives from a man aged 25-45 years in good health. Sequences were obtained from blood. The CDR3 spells CASSSYPLSSYNEQFF. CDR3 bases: TGCGCCAGCAGCTCCTATCCGCTGAGCTCCTACAATGAGCAGTTCTTC.